Below, 22 T cell receptor beta chains from the same sample are listed, as sequenced in a study of CD4 T cells in relation to SARS-CoV-2 and coronaviruses. Their antigens are not known. The assay was immunoSEQ multiplex PCR, and TCRdb's table has in-frame clones only and misses some. The table has 20,000 to 25,000 clones, 70% to 80% seen once. CD4+ T cells from unexposed donors were obtained before the COVID-19 pandemic (2011-2018). CD4+ T cells were isolated from the cells after more than nine days of culture. Sequenced input: CD4+ T cells from PBMCs, cultured in vitro. The source of these receptors is a human donor in good health.

The CDR3 spells CAISESTFVRNNYGYTF. In DNA, the CDR3 is TGTGCCATCAGTGAGTCAACTTTCGTCCGGAATAACTATGGCTACACCTTC. The chain has TRBV10-3 and TRBJ1-2; no definite D call. This CDR3 is built from 17 residues. Trimming took 0 bases from V and 1 from J, leaving 15 bases between them. Germline-derived CDR1 and CDR2 are ENHRY and SYGVKD.

V gene TRBV5-1 combines with J gene TRBJ2-7; 13 bases are a match to TRBD2. Germline-derived CDR1 and CDR2 are SGHRS and YFSETQ. V lost 4 bases to trimming and J lost 11 bases; unmatched junction nucleotides: 6. The CDR3 covers 13 residues. The CDR3 bases are TGCGCCAGCAGCGTTGAAGGACTAGCGGGAGAGTACTTC. This encodes CASSVEGLAGEYF.

The V gene is TRBV18, the J gene TRBJ1-1; 11 bases map to TRBD1. The CDR3 consists of 16 residues. Germline CDR1 and CDR2: KGHSH and LQKENI. V trimming: 3 bases; J trimming: 1 base; junction bases outside the gene matches: 4. The CDR3 protein is CASSPRTGGWNTEAFF. The CDR3 DNA sequence: TGTGCCAGCTCACCCAGGACAGGGGGCTGGAACACTGAAGCTTTCTTT. Based on the CDR3 plus reference TRBV18 and TRBJ1-1, the full variable domain is NAGVMQNPRHLVRRRGQEARLRCSPMKGHSHVYWYRQLPEEGLKFMVYLQKENIIDESGMPKERFSAEFPKEGPSILRIQQVVRGDSAAYFCASSPRTGGWNTEAFFGQGTRLTVV.

J is TRBJ2-1 and V is TRBV6-2 or TRBV6-3; D is uncertain. CDR3 size: 17 residues. Germline V gene lookup returns CDR1 MNHEY and CDR2 SVGEGT. Trimming shortened V by 4 bases and J by 4 bases, and 20 bases separated the two germline ends. The chain's CDR3 is CASSFPKSATKYNEQFF. For the CDR3, the DNA is TGTGCCAGCAGTTTCCCGAAATCGGCTACGAAATACAATGAGCAGTTCTTC.

The rearrangement links TRBV9 to TRBJ2-3, with unresolved D. CDR3 length equals 14 residues. V lost 0 bases, J lost 6 bases, and 11 bases lay in between. The germline CDR1 and CDR2 sequences are SGDLS and YYNGEE. CDR3 in DNA: TGTGCCAGCAGCGTAGACGAGGCAATCGATACGCAGTATTTT. Translation gives CASSVDEAIDTQYF.

The chain couples TRBV6-4 to TRBJ1-2, with D possibly TRBD1 on 5 matching bases. Germline V gene data show CDR1 as MRHNA and CDR2 as SNTAGT. The CDR3 runs to 14 residues. V was shortened by 0 bases and J by 4 bases, with 9 bases between the two germline ends. CDR3 sequence: CASSDSNTGYGYTF. In DNA, the CDR3 is TGTGCCAGCAGTGACTCGAATACAGGCTATGGCTACACCTTC.

The rearrangement uses TRBV29-1 and TRBJ1-2; D is uncertain. Trimming pared 5 bases from V and 4 bases from J, leaving 8 bases between. Germline CDR1 reads SQVTM; CDR2 reads ANQGSEA. The CDR3 consists of 11 residues. CDR3 region: CSVLAAYGYTF. CDR3 DNA sequence: TGCAGCGTTCTGGCAGCCTATGGCTACACCTTC.

This chain links TRBV10-3 with TRBJ2-1; D call uncertain. CDR1 is ENHRY and CDR2 is SYGVKD in the germline V gene. V was shortened by 4 bases and J by 5 bases, with 9 bases between the two germline ends. This CDR3 region has 13 residues. The CDR3 loop reads CAISGFRDNEQFF. The CDR3 DNA reads as TGTGCCATCAGTGGCTTTCGCGACAATGAGCAGTTCTTC.

This clone has only a few counts. CDR3: CASSLVGRNSYNSPLHF. The CDR3 DNA sequence: TGTGCCAGCAGCTTGGTGGGACGGAACTCCTATAATTCACCCCTCCACTTT. This chain connects TRBV7-9 to TRBJ1-6; possibly TRBD1 for D (5 bases). Looked up from germline, CDR1 is SEHNR and CDR2 is FQNEAQ (reference sequence). The CDR3 is made up of 17 amino acids. Trimming removed 3 bases from V and 0 bases from J, with 12 bases in between.

This rearrangement joins TRBV18 to TRBJ2-2; weak D call: TRBD2 (6 bases). The V gene lost 3 bases and the J gene lost 6 bases, with 14 bases spanning the gap. Per germline, CDR1 KGHSH and CDR2 LQKENI. This CDR3 is built from 15 residues. CDR3 protein: CASSPGTGKAGELFF. The CDR3 bases are TGTGCCAGCTCACCCGGGACTGGGAAGGCCGGGGAGCTGTTTTTT. Complete variable domain (other parts from reference TRBV18 and TRBJ2-2): NAGVMQNPRHLVRRRGQEARLRCSPMKGHSHVYWYRQLPEEGLKFMVYLQKENIIDESGMPKERFSAEFPKEGPSILRIQQVVRGDSAAYFCASSPGTGKAGELFFGEGSRLTVL.

The chain links TRBV24-1 to TRBJ2-1, with 7 bases lining up with TRBD1. Germline V gene sequence: CDR1 KGHDR, CDR2 SFDVKD. J was trimmed by 4 bases and V by 6 bases; bases with no gene match: 5. The CDR3 runs 14 residues. The CDR3 region is CATSSDREYNEQFF. In nucleotides, the CDR3 is TGTGCCACCAGTTCCGACAGGGAGTACAATGAGCAGTTCTTC.

This clone is classed as medium-sized. The chain has TRBV11-2 and TRBJ1-5; no definite D call. This CDR3 has 14 amino acids. V was clipped by 3 bases and J by 7 bases, with 13 bases between them. Germline lookup yields CDR1 SGHAT and CDR2 FQNNGV. Here the CDR3 reads CASSFDGGGQPQHF. The DNA of the CDR3 is TGTGCCAGCAGCTTTGATGGTGGAGGGCAGCCCCAGCATTTT.

This clone was counted once. The V call is TRBV6-5, the J call TRBJ2-1; D might be TRBD1 or TRBD2, each matching 5 bases. CDR1 is MNHEY, CDR2 SVGAGI, per germline. The CDR3 contains 15 residues. The V end was cut by 6 bases, the J end by 5 bases, with 17 bases between. The CDR3 here is CASSDGDRNNNEQFF. The CDR3 DNA is TGTGCCAGCAGCGACGGGGACCGTAATAACAATGAGCAGTTCTTC.

This chain uses TRBV11-2 with TRBJ2-7, with D possibly being TRBD2 (6 bases). V shed 2 bases and J shed 5 bases, with 13 bases lying between them. The CDR3 has 14 amino acids. CDR1 is SGHAT, CDR2 FQNNGV, per germline. This CDR3 is CASSLYSGGDEQYF. In nucleotides, the CDR3 is TGTGCCAGCAGCTTATATAGCGGTGGAGACGAGCAGTACTTC.

The rearrangement uses TRBV5-1 and TRBJ1-1; D is unresolved. V was clipped by 4 bases and J by 1 base, with 11 bases between them. The CDR3 is made up of 14 amino acids. Germline V gives CDR1 SGHRS, CDR2 YFSETQ. The CDR3 coding sequence is TGCGCCAGCAGCCCAGGACCTTCGAACACTGAAGCTTTCTTT. Its protein product is CASSPGPSNTEAFF. Together with reference TRBV5-1 and TRBJ1-1, the CDR3 gives the full variable domain: KAGVTQTPRYLIKTRGQQVTLSCSPISGHRSVSWYQQTPGQGLQFLFEYFSETQRNKGNFPGRFSGRQFSNSRSEMNVSTLELGDSALYLCASSPGPSNTEAFFGQGTRLTVV.

V gene TRBV19 combines with J gene TRBJ2-7, with D perhaps matching TRBD1 (5 bases). V was cut by 6 bases and J by 0 bases, with 12 bases left in between. CDR1 LNHDA and CDR2 SQIVND come from the germline V gene (reference sequence). The CDR3 is 14 residues long. CDR3 nucleotides: TGTGCCAGTAGAGATACAGGTAGCTCCTACGAGCAGTACTTC. This sequence encodes CASRDTGSSYEQYF.

J is TRBJ1-5 and V is TRBV20-1; D unclear. Germline-derived CDR1 and CDR2 are DFQATT and SNEGSKA (reference sequence). V was pared by 6 bases and J by 11 bases, with 14 bases between. The CDR3 is made up of 11 amino acids. The chain's CDR3 is CSAVLFGTQHF. Here the CDR3 DNA reads TGCAGTGCCGTCCTTTTCGGGACCCAGCATTTT.

The chain combines TRBV5-1 with TRBJ2-1; TRBD2 matches at 9 bases. Germline V gene data show CDR1 as SGHRS and CDR2 as YFSETQ. V was clipped by 2 bases and J by 4 bases; unmatched bases: 4. This CDR3 contains 15 residues. CDR3 amino acids: CASSFPSGTYNEQFF. In DNA form, the CDR3 reads TGCGCCAGCAGCTTCCCTAGCGGGACATACAATGAGCAGTTCTTC.

The rearrangement uses TRBV7-3 and TRBJ1-5; D not certain. Germline V lookup: CDR1 SGHTA, CDR2 FQGTGA. V was clipped by 2 bases and J by 1 base, with 3 bases between them. The CDR3 consists of 13 residues. Written as DNA, the CDR3 is TGTGCCAGCAGCTTACCGAGCAATCAGCCCCAGCATTTT. Encoded protein: CASSLPSNQPQHF.

In DNA form, the CDR3 reads TGTGCCAGCAGCCCCAGGGATAAGAGCTCCTACAATGAGCAGTTCTTC. Protein: CASSPRDKSSYNEQFF. The rearrangement uses TRBV3-1 (or the pseudogene TRBV3-2) and TRBJ2-1, with a tentative D call TRBD1 (5 bases). Per the germline V gene, CDR1 is LGHDT and CDR2 is YNNKEL (reference sequence). The CDR3 extends over 16 amino acids. Trimming took off 4 bases at V and 0 bases at J, with 13 bases between the two ends.

J is TRBJ2-7 and V is TRBV14; 7 bases line up with TRBD2. The CDR3 is 13 amino acids. V lost 4 bases to trimming and J lost 10 bases; unmatched junction nucleotides: 10. Looked up from germline, CDR1 is SGHDN and CDR2 is FVKESK. CDR3 DNA sequence: TGTGCCAGCAGCCTATTGGGAGGGGCGCATCAGTACTTC. This sequence encodes CASSLLGGAHQYF.

This clone has only a few counts. The chain couples TRBV6-2 or TRBV6-3 to TRBJ2-7; either TRBD1 or TRBD2 may supply D (5 bases each). Trimming took 2 bases from V and 2 from J, leaving 10 bases between them. The CDR3 loop spans 14 amino acids. Germline V CDR1 and CDR2: MNHEY, SVGEGT. The CDR3 coding sequence is TGTGCCAGCAGTTACCTGGGGACGACCTACGAGCAGTACTTC. Translation: CASSYLGTTYEQYF.